This TCR beta chain stems from a study of memory CD4+ T cells and cytomegalovirus serostatus. The table came from immunoSEQ multiplex PCR; TCRdb's copy has only in-frame clones and leaves some out. Altogether about 60,000 clones are present, 70% to 80% being singletons, with the ten largest covering 0.82%. Germline V CDR1 and CDR2: MNHEY, SMNVEV (reference sequence). This CDR3 spans 16 amino acids. Trimming stripped 6 bases from V and 0 bases from J, with 12 bases between. The sort gate was single viable CD3+CD4+CD8-CD45RO+ cells for memory CD4+ T cells. After thawing, CD4+ T cells were positively selected.

The V call is TRBV27, the J call TRBJ2-6, with D perhaps matching TRBD2 (6 bases). This sequence originates from an adult in good health and CMV-seronegative. Sequenced input: memory CD4+ T cells from blood. CDR3: CASSRGGTSGANVLTF. In DNA, the CDR3 is TGTGCCAGCAGCCGAGGAGGGACCTCTGGGGCCAACGTCCTGACTTTC.